This T cell receptor (beta chain) was retrieved from a study of cytomegalovirus exposure and HLA in healthy donors. Across the whole study: The 90 to 150 validation repertoires, a later analysis reported, used the same platform as the 666 repertoires from the first cohort.

Findings and caveats of the study: Many donors shared some public TCRs, even though most TCR sequences were rare. There were about 160 TCR beta chains listed as cytomegalovirus-associated.

The donors belonged to the approximately 120-subject validation cohort, separate from the 666-subject first cohort. About this clone itself: Its antigen is undetermined.

V was pared by 3 bases and J by 4 bases, with 16 bases between. CDR3 length: 16 amino acids. Per germline, CDR1 MDHEN and CDR2 SYDVKM. TCRdb's copy holds only in-frame clones and misses some; the assay was immunoSEQ multiplex PCR. The sample has 150,000 to 200,000 clones; around 80% are singletons. Source material: PBMCs. The V and J genes are TRBV28 and TRBJ1-3; D possibly corresponds to TRBD1 (6 bases). The receptor was isolated from a woman aged 25-40 years in good health and CMV-seropositive. Here the CDR3 DNA reads TGTGCCAGCAGTTTGTCGGACAGAATTGGGGGAAACACCATATATTTT. Translating gives CASSLSDRIGGNTIYF.